This T cell receptor beta chain was captured by sequencing in a study of T cells after yellow fever vaccination. Study conclusions and caveats: Among primary-vaccination clones, most reappeared after the booster, at approximately 97% for CD4 and more than 85% for CD8. CD4 and CD8 compartments shared a small share of clonotypes.

A single record per CDR3 protein comes from TCRdb applying MiXCR to the 5' RACE reads. In the table there are 350,000 to 450,000 distinct CDR3 sequences, about 6% of which are singletons. The length of the CDR3 is 16 residues. Trimming cost V 6 bases and J 3 bases; bases outside gene matches: 5. This clonotype was observed many times. The antigen is undetermined. The receptor comes from a man aged 25-45 years who received the YFV17D yellow fever vaccine. Specimen: PBMCs, collected 5 days after the yellow fever booster vaccination. J is TRBJ2-2 and V is TRBV12-3 or TRBV12-4; 12 nucleotides align to TRBD2. The CDR3 loop reads CASSPSGRAHTGELFF. Here the CDR3 DNA reads TGTGCCAGCAGCCCTAGCGGGAGGGCTCACACCGGGGAGCTGTTTTTT.